These 22 T cell receptor beta chains were sequenced from one sample in a study of blood T cell repertoires in COVID-19. Measured with immunoSEQ multiplex PCR; TCRdb has only the in-frame clones, and not every one. The sample records 250,000 to 300,000 clones, approximately 87% being singletons. Sequencing was performed on peripheral blood. The source of these receptors is a woman aged 25 to 39 with COVID-19, enrolled during active disease.

The chain recombines TRBV2 with TRBJ1-6; tentatively, D is TRBD1 (6 bases). V was cut by 7 bases and J by 5 bases, with 15 bases left in between. This CDR3 has 15 amino acids. Germline CDR1 is SNHLY and CDR2 is FYNNEI. In DNA, the CDR3 is TGTGCCAGCAAAGAACAGGGCGTCGATAATTCACCCCTCCACTTT. This codes for CASKEQGVDNSPLHF.

The chain combines TRBV19 with TRBJ1-1; 7 nucleotides line up with TRBD1. The ends lost 5 bases at V and 4 bases at J; junction bases unmatched: 7. CDR3 length equals 14 residues. Germline CDR1 and CDR2: LNHDA and SQIVND (reference sequence). CDR3 region: CASSYAGGGTEAFF. The DNA for the CDR3 is TGTGCCAGTAGTTACGCAGGGGGTGGCACTGAAGCTTTCTTT. Full variable domain (missing parts from reference TRBV19 and TRBJ1-1): DGGITQSPKYLFRKEGQNVTLSCEQNLNHDAMYWYRQDPGQGLRLIYYSQIVNDFQKGDIAEGYSVSREKKESFPLTVTSAQKNPTAFYLCASSYAGGGTEAFFGQGTRLTVV.

The chain recombines TRBV6-4 with TRBJ2-7, with a possible D match to TRBD2 (6 bases). The CDR3 has 13 amino acids. Trimming took off 8 bases at V and 4 bases at J, with 15 bases between the two ends. Per germline, CDR1 MRHNA and CDR2 SNTAGT. CDR3 bases: TGTGCCAGCGGTCGGGGGAGGAGGTACGAGCAGTACTTC. As protein: CASGRGRRYEQYF.

CDR3 in DNA: TGTGCCAGCAGTTACCACGACATCTCTGGAAACACCATATATTTT. Protein: CASSYHDISGNTIYF. The V call is TRBV6-5, the J call TRBJ1-3; the D is unclear. This CDR3 spans 15 amino acids. V lost 2 bases to trimming and J lost 0 bases, with 8 bases between them. Germline-derived CDR1 and CDR2 are MNHEY and SVGAGI.

The chain employs TRBV11-2 and TRBJ2-7; no clear D gene. The V end lost 4 bases, the J end lost 3 bases, and 10 bases lay between the germline ends. The CDR3 contains 13 residues. The V gene's germline CDR1 is SGHAT and CDR2 FQNNGV. CDR3 in amino acids: CASSSPMRYEQYF. The DNA of the CDR3 is TGTGCCAGCAGCTCTCCGATGCGCTACGAGCAGTACTTC.

The genes are TRBV4-1 and TRBJ2-4; a possible D gene is TRBD1 (6 bases). The V gene lost 4 bases and the J gene lost 0 bases, with 22 bases spanning the gap. Per the germline V gene, CDR1 is MGHRA and CDR2 is YSYEKL. This CDR3 spans 19 amino acids. The CDR3 region has the DNA TGCGCCAGCAGCCTGCCACAGGGAAGTCGGGCTCTAGCCAAAAACATTCAGTACTTC. Its protein product is CASSLPQGSRALAKNIQYF.

J is TRBJ1-3 and V is TRBV6-6; D gene ambiguous. The V end was cut by 0 bases, the J end by 8 bases, with 8 bases between. The CDR3 loop spans 13 amino acids. Germline CDR1 and CDR2: MNHNY and SVGAGI (reference sequence). DNA for the CDR3: TGTGCCAGCAGTTACTCGAGCATGGACACCATATATTTT. This sequence encodes CASSYSSMDTIYF.

This chain connects TRBV28 to TRBJ1-5; D is perhaps TRBD1 (5 bases). The CDR3 covers 14 residues. Germline assignment: CDR1 MDHEN and CDR2 SYDVKM. V was pared by 6 bases and J by 5 bases, with 14 bases between. CDR3 residues: CASSRLQEHQPQHF. The CDR3 DNA reads as TGTGCCAGCAGCCGATTACAGGAACATCAGCCCCAGCATTTT.

The V gene is TRBV5-1, the J gene TRBJ1-1; no clear D. Trimming cost V 4 bases and J 6 bases, with 16 bases left between them. Germline CDR1 and CDR2: SGHRS and YFSETQ. The CDR3 sequence is 14 residues long. The DNA for the CDR3 is TGCGCCAGCAGCCCCATCGAGTTCGCCGCTGAAGCTTTCTTT. This encodes CASSPIEFAAEAFF.

This chain connects TRBV29-1 to TRBJ2-7; 7 positions match TRBD2. The CDR3 has 13 residues. J lost 0 bases, V lost 5 bases, and 4 bases had no gene match. CDR1 and CDR2 (germline): SQVTM, ANQGSEA. The chain's CDR3 is CSVIERDSYEQYF. CDR3 sequence (DNA): TGCAGCGTTATAGAGCGGGACTCCTACGAGCAGTACTTC.

CDR3 loop: CASSLGVAGGTGELFF. CDR3 coding DNA: TGTGCCAGCAGCTTAGGAGTAGCGGGGGGCACCGGGGAGCTGTTTTTT. This chain uses TRBV11-2 with TRBJ2-2; 10 bases agree with TRBD2. CDR3 length: 16 residues. With V trimmed by 1 base and J by 4 bases, 3 bases remained unmatched. The germline gives CDR1 SGHAT, CDR2 FQNNGV.

This clone has only one observation. This chain uses TRBV5-1 with TRBJ2-6; 9 bases are shared with TRBD1. This CDR3 region has 15 residues. The ends lost 4 bases at V and 8 bases at J; junction bases unmatched: 7. Germline V CDR1 and CDR2: SGHRS, YFSETQ. CDR3 amino acids: CASSLPGQGTNVLTF. In nucleotides, the CDR3 is TGCGCCAGCAGCCTACCGGGACAGGGTACCAACGTCCTGACTTTC. The full variable domain, its missing parts supplied by reference TRBV5-1 and TRBJ2-6, is KAGVTQTPRYLIKTRGQQVTLSCSPISGHRSVSWYQQTPGQGLQFLFEYFSETQRNKGNFPGRFSGRQFSNSRSEMNVSTLELGDSALYLCASSLPGQGTNVLTFGAGSRLTVL.

This rearrangement joins TRBV21-1 to TRBJ1-1. TRBV21-1 is reported as a pseudogene. The CDR3 sequence is 15 residues long. For the CDR3, the DNA is TGTGCCAGCAGCAAAGTAAGACTTATGAACACTGAAGCTTTCTTT. This gives the protein CASSKVRLMNTEAFF.

This chain links TRBV27 with TRBJ2-1, with 11 bases matching TRBD1. The CDR3 totals 16 residues. Germline trimming cut 4 bases from V and 4 bases from J; bases unmatched to any gene: 6. The germline gives CDR1 MNHEY, CDR2 SMNVEV (reference sequence). CDR3 coding DNA: TGTGCCAGCAGTTCTTGGGACAGGGGGACTTACAATGAGCAGTTCTTC. It translates to CASSSWDRGTYNEQFF.

J is TRBJ2-3 and V is TRBV7-8; D is uncertain. Per germline, CDR1 SGHVS and CDR2 FQNEAQ. The CDR3 totals 18 residues. Between the trimmed V and J ends, which lost 5 bases and 0 bases, there was a span of 21 bases. The CDR3 here is CASSPFTSPSRSTDTQYF. CDR3 sequence (DNA): TGTGCCAGCAGCCCGTTTACGAGTCCATCCCGTAGCACAGATACGCAGTATTTT.

V usage is TRBV5-1 and J usage is TRBJ2-3; TRBD2 agrees at 8 bases. This CDR3 contains 14 residues. Germline V CDR1 and CDR2: SGHRS, YFSETQ. V lost 6 bases, J lost 2 bases, and 5 bases stayed unmatched. The CDR3 is CASTLTSATDTQYF. The CDR3, as DNA: TGCGCCAGCACCCTGACTAGCGCCACAGATACGCAGTATTTT.

J is TRBJ1-4 and V is TRBV25-1; 8 nucleotides agree with TRBD1. This CDR3 region has 15 residues. The germline gives CDR1 MGHDK, CDR2 SYGVNS. V shed 3 bases, J shed 8 bases, and the junction held 8 bases outside the gene matches. CDR3 residues: CASSDNGQGREKLFF. CDR3 nucleotides: TGTGCCAGCAGTGATAATGGACAGGGTAGGGAAAAACTGTTTTTT.

This chain links TRBV19 with TRBJ2-1; TRBD1 matches 12 bases. The V segment lost 6 bases and the J segment 7 bases; nucleotides outside the gene matches: 7. The CDR3 totals 15 residues. In germline, CDR1 is LNHDA, CDR2 SQIVND (reference sequence). In nucleotides, the CDR3 is TGTGCCAGTAGGCCCGGGACAGGGGGCTCAAATGAGCAGTTCTTC. Protein product: CASRPGTGGSNEQFF. Variable domain in full (rest from reference TRBV19 and TRBJ2-1): DGGITQSPKYLFRKEGQNVTLSCEQNLNHDAMYWYRQDPGQGLRLIYYSQIVNDFQKGDIAEGYSVSREKKESFPLTVTSAQKNPTAFYLCASRPGTGGSNEQFFGPGTRLTVL.

This clone was seen more than once but under ten times. The chain has TRBV20-1 and TRBJ1-1; D gene unclear. The V end lost 3 bases, the J end lost 3 bases, and 5 bases lay between the germline ends. Germline assignment: CDR1 DFQATT and CDR2 SNEGSKA (reference sequence). This CDR3 contains 11 residues. The CDR3 DNA reads TGCAGTGCTAGGAGTGACACTGAAGCTTTCTTT. Its protein is CSARSDTEAFF.

The rearrangement links TRBV5-4 to TRBJ2-7, with 9 bases fitting TRBD1. From germline, CDR1 is SGHNT and CDR2 YYREEE (reference sequence). This CDR3 region has 15 residues. Losses at the gene ends were 2 bases for V and 6 bases for J; bases not matched to a gene: 9. As DNA, the CDR3 is TGTGCCAGCAGCTTTGACCGGGACAGGGTAGGCGAGCAGTACTTC. It translates to CASSFDRDRVGEQYF. Supplemented by reference TRBV5-4 and TRBJ2-7, the full variable domain reads ETGVTQSPTHLIKTRGQQVTLRCSSQSGHNTVSWYQQALGQGPQFIFQYYREEENGRGNFPPRFSGLQFPNYSSELNVNALELDDSALYLCASSFDRDRVGEQYFGPGTRLTVT.

This chain joins TRBV5-6 and TRBJ1-2; 7 bases align to TRBD1. Germline values: CDR1 SGHDT, CDR2 YYEEEE. The V gene end was trimmed by 1 base and the J gene end by 7 bases; junction bases not matched to a gene: 4. The CDR3 is 13 amino acids. This CDR3 reads CASSLRQGGGYTF. In DNA form, the CDR3 reads TGTGCCAGCAGCTTGCGGCAGGGGGGTGGCTACACCTTC.

V usage is TRBV19 and J usage is TRBJ2-6; 11 bases map to TRBD2. Germline CDR1 reads LNHDA; CDR2 reads SQIVND (reference sequence). The V and J ends lost 2 bases and 0 bases, in that order; junction bases with no gene match: 6. The CDR3 length is 19 residues. CDR3 protein: CASSIPLAGGFSGANVLTF. As DNA, the CDR3 is TGTGCCAGTAGTATACCCTTAGCGGGGGGGTTCTCTGGGGCCAACGTCCTGACTTTC.